The rows below give T cell receptor beta chains drawn from one sample of a study of control samples from healthy donors and cancer patients. Sequenced by immunoSEQ multiplex PCR; TCRdb stores in-frame clones only, minus some. The sample lists some 120,000 clones, roughly nine tenths occurring once. The sequenced sample was PBMCs. These receptors all stem from a woman aged 45 to 65 with colorectal cancer. Each CDR3 is given with its conserved first and last residue. A D gene is named only where the DNA matches it firmly. Size tells how often a clone was seen (once, few, many) or the class of an expanded clone, and some rows leave it out.

-,TRBJ2-5,TRBV15,-,CATSRDGSGAGTQYF,TGTGCCACCAGCAGAGATGGGTCCGGGGCTGGGACCCAGTACTTC
-,TRBJ2-7,TRBV28,-,CASSLLDSYYEQYF,TGTGCCAGCAGTTTACTAGACAGCTACTACGAGCAGTACTTC
-,TRBJ2-1,TRBV5-1,TRBD1,CASSSRTGAAEQFF,TGCGCCAGCAGTTCGAGGACAGGGGCGGCTGAGCAGTTCTTC
-,TRBJ2-4,TRBV29-1,-,CSVEWVGSRAKNIQYF,TGCAGCGTTGAATGGGTAGGGAGTCGAGCCAAAAACATTCAGTACTTC
-,TRBJ1-2,TRBV6-5,TRBD1,CASRLTGNYGYTF,TGTGCCAGCAGGTTGACAGGGAACTATGGCTACACCTTC
-,TRBJ1-6,TRBV12-5,-,CASGLEVAAPLHF,TGTGCTAGTGGTTTGGAGGTGGCCGCACCCCTCCACTTT
-,TRBJ2-7,TRBV15,-,CATSRVKGYEQYF,TGTGCCACCAGCAGAGTTAAGGGGTACGAGCAGTACTTC
-,TRBJ2-2,TRBV5-1,-,CASSLSDTGRTGELFF,TGCGCCAGCAGCTTGAGCGATACAGGGCGCACCGGGGAGCTGTTTTTT
-,TRBJ2-7,TRBV5-5,-,CASSLSTYEQYF,TGTGCCAGCAGCTTGAGCACCTACGAGCAGTACTTC
once,TRBJ2-3,TRBV5-1,-,CASSPLWSTDTQYF,TGCGCCAGCAGCCCACTATGGAGTACAGATACGCAGTATTTT
-,TRBJ1-1,TRBV30,-,CAWGRAEAFF,TGTGCCTGGGGACGCGCTGAAGCTTTCTTT
-,TRBJ2-3,TRBV19,TRBD1,CASSPRTGGTDTQYF,TGTGCCAGTAGTCCCCGGACAGGGGGCACAGATACGCAGTATTTT
-,TRBJ2-7,TRBV9,TRBD2,CASSLRSERGNRYEQYF,TGTGCCAGCAGCTTGAGAAGTGAGCGGGGGAATCGATACGAGCAGTACTTC
-,TRBJ2-7,TRBV6-5,TRBD1,CASSYPGTGGDEQYF,TGTGCCAGCAGTTACCCCGGGACAGGGGGCGACGAGCAGTACTTC
-,TRBJ2-3,TRBV10-3,-,CAISYREADTQYF,TGTGCCATCAGCTACAGGGAGGCAGATACGCAGTATTTT
once,TRBJ1-3,TRBV6-1,-,CASSEAGFGNTIYF,TGTGCCAGCAGTGAAGCGGGATTTGGAAACACCATATATTTT
-,TRBJ1-2,TRBV10-3,-,CAISSTGTPVWYTF,TGTGCCATCAGTAGTACCGGGACACCCGTTTGGTACACCTTC
-,TRBJ2-7,TRBV2,TRBD2,CASSFLAGEQYF,TGTGCCAGCAGTTTCCTAGCGGGCGAGCAGTACTTC
-,TRBJ1-4,TRBV30,-,CAWSVEGTGKLFF,TGTGCCTGGAGTGTAGAGGGCACAGGAAAACTGTTTTTT
-,TRBJ1-4,TRBV29-1,-,CSVASGLSEKLFF,TGCAGCGTGGCGAGCGGGCTTAGTGAAAAACTGTTTTTT
few,TRBJ2-3,TRBV2,-,CASSRDTSTDTQYF,TGTGCCAGCAGCCGGGACACCTCAACAGATACGCAGTATTTT
-,TRBJ1-5,TRBV7-6,-,CASSPEADTSNQPQHF,TGTGCCAGCAGTCCAGAAGCAGACACGAGCAATCAGCCCCAGCATTTT
once,TRBJ2-1,TRBV9,-,CASSAAGRFNEQFF,TGTGCCAGCAGCGCCGCCGGGCGGTTCAATGAGCAGTTCTTC
once,TRBJ1-6,TRBV3-1/TRBV3-2,-,CASSQGGGGTRGSPLHF,TGTGCCAGCAGCCAAGGGGGTGGGGGGACTCGAGGTTCACCCCTCCACTTT
few,TRBJ1-2,TRBV28,-,CASSYSGGYYGYTF,TGTGCCAGCAGTTATAGTGGGGGGTACTATGGCTACACCTTC
-,TRBJ2-3,TRBV6-1,-,CASSEGWGTDTQYF,TGTGCCAGCAGTGAAGGGTGGGGAACAGATACGCAGTATTTT
-,TRBJ2-3,TRBV3-1/TRBV3-2,-,CASSRAAGADTQYF,TGTGCCAGCAGCCGCGCGGCAGGGGCAGATACGCAGTATTTT
-,TRBJ1-4,TRBV28,-,CASSLTRGNEKLFF,TGTGCCAGCAGTTTAACCAGGGGTAATGAAAAACTGTTTTTT
-,TRBJ1-2,TRBV30,-,CAWSGREHYGYTF,TGTGCCTGGAGTGGGAGGGAACACTATGGCTACACCTTC
-,TRBJ1-4,TRBV30,-,CAWSASAGRNNEKLFF,TGTGCCTGGAGTGCCAGCGCAGGGAGGAATAATGAAAAACTGTTTTTT
-,TRBJ2-5,TRBV5-6,-,CASSTVWGETQYF,TGTGCCAGCAGCACGGTGTGGGGAGAGACCCAGTACTTC
-,TRBJ1-1,TRBV5-4,-,CASSFSENTEAFF,TGTGCCAGCAGCTTTTCCGAGAACACTGAAGCTTTCTTT
-,TRBJ2-7,TRBV6-4,TRBD1,CASSPSGTGPYEQYF,TGTGCCAGCAGTCCATCCGGGACAGGTCCCTACGAGCAGTACTTC
-,TRBJ1-2,TRBV27,-,CASSLSWAGSSYTF,TGTGCCAGCAGTTTATCGTGGGCAGGGAGTAGCTACACCTTC
-,TRBJ2-1,TRBV10-1,-,CASSESRGDSYNEQFF,TGCGCCAGCAGTGAGTCGAGGGGCGACTCCTACAATGAGCAGTTCTTC
-,TRBJ2-7,TRBV30,-,CAWSEDRDSRIF,TGTGCCTGGAGTGAGGACCGGGACTCCCGTATTTTC
-,TRBJ2-1,TRBV10-3,TRBD1,CAISEGTGQGPSYNEQFF,TGTGCCATCAGTGAGGGAACCGGACAGGGTCCTTCCTACAATGAGCAGTTCTTC
-,TRBJ2-3,TRBV5-8,-,CASIVLVGTQYF,TGTGCCAGCATAGTTTTGGTTGGTACGCAGTATTTT
-,TRBJ1-2,TRBV5-1,-,CASSRTPGNYGYTF,TGCGCCAGCAGCCGGACCCCCGGTAACTATGGCTACACCTTC
-,TRBJ1-5,TRBV24-1,-,CATSDGAKNQPQHF,TGTGCCACCAGTGACGGGGCCAAAAATCAGCCCCAGCATTTT
-,TRBJ2-4,TRBV12-3/TRBV12-4,-,CASRWDAGGAQYF,TGTGCCAGCAGGTGGGACGCCGGGGGTGCTCAGTACTTC
-,TRBJ2-7,TRBV5-1,TRBD2,CASSWTSGSPYEQYF,TGCGCCAGCAGCTGGACTAGCGGCAGCCCCTACGAGCAGTACTTC
-,TRBJ1-1,TRBV2,-,CASSRYRDTEAFF,TGTGCCAGCAGTCGGTACAGAGACACTGAAGCTTTCTTT
once,TRBJ1-1,TRBV5-6,-,CASSPLGRNTEAFF,TGTGCCAGCAGCCCCTTGGGACGGAACACTGAAGCTTTCTTT
-,TRBJ1-2,TRBV18,-,CASSQGSPNYGYTF,TGTGCCAGCTCCCAAGGCAGCCCTAACTATGGCTACACCTTC
-,TRBJ2-7,TRBV6-2/TRBV6-3,TRBD2,CASSHLAGVYEQYF,TGTGCCAGCAGTCACCTAGCGGGAGTCTACGAGCAGTACTTC
once,TRBJ2-1,TRBV29-1,-,CSVGGGGPVYEQFF,TGCAGCGTGGGAGGGGGAGGCCCCGTGTATGAGCAGTTCTTC
-,TRBJ1-2,TRBV18,TRBD1,CASSPPDRLDNGYTF,TGTGCCAGCTCACCACCGGACAGGTTAGATAATGGCTACACCTTC
once,TRBJ2-7,TRBV20-1,TRBD2,CSASILAGLAYEQYF,TGCAGTGCTAGTATTCTAGCGGGGTTAGCCTACGAGCAGTACTTC
few,TRBJ2-7,TRBV5-5,-,CASSQGSEQYF,TGTGCCAGCAGCCAGGGATCCGAGCAGTACTTC
-,TRBJ1-2,TRBV5-5,-,CASSLEQPTNYGYTF,TGTGCCAGCAGCTTGGAACAACCCACTAACTATGGCTACACCTTC
-,TRBJ2-7,TRBV10-3,TRBD1,CASLKRQGVGYEQYF,TGTGCCAGTCTCAAAAGACAGGGTGTAGGATACGAGCAGTACTTC
once,TRBJ1-1,TRBV9,-,CASSPRGQLGNAEAFF,TGTGCCAGCAGCCCTCGTGGACAGCTCGGGAACGCTGAAGCTTTCTTT